This is a list of T cell receptor beta chains from one sample in a study of blood T cell repertoires in COVID-19. Measured with immunoSEQ multiplex PCR; TCRdb has only the in-frame clones, and not every one. The data show fewer than 90,000 clones, about 89% seen once. The sequenced sample consisted of peripheral blood. Source of these receptors: a man aged 50 to 59 with active or convalescent COVID-19. CDR3s include the opening cysteine and the closing phenylalanine or tryptophan. The D gene is left open where the match is weak. Only some rows state a clone size, as once, few, many or a class for expanded clones.

j_gene: TRBJ2-2
d_gene: TRBD1
v_gene: TRBV27
abundance: -
CDR3nt: TGTGCCAGCAGCCCATTTGGGACAGGGGGAGAAGCCGGGGAGCTGTTTTTT
CDR3aa: CASSPFGTGGEAGELFF

j_gene: TRBJ1-2
d_gene: TRBD1
v_gene: TRBV6-6
abundance: -
CDR3nt: TGTGCCAGCACCATCCAGGGGGAGTCCTATGGCTACACCTTC
CDR3aa: CASTIQGESYGYTF

j_gene: TRBJ2-6
d_gene: -
v_gene: TRBV24-1
abundance: -
CDR3nt: TGTGCCACCAGTGATTCCCTGGGGGCCAACGTCCTGACTTTC
CDR3aa: CATSDSLGANVLTF

j_gene: TRBJ1-1
d_gene: -
v_gene: TRBV7-9
abundance: -
CDR3nt: TGTGCCATCTCCAGCGAGCCTGAAGCTTTCTTT
CDR3aa: CAISSEPEAFF

j_gene: TRBJ2-3
d_gene: TRBD2
v_gene: TRBV7-8
abundance: -
CDR3nt: TGTGCCAGCAGCATCCGGTCTAGCGGGGGGCCAGATACGCAGTATTTT
CDR3aa: CASSIRSSGGPDTQYF

j_gene: TRBJ1-1
d_gene: -
v_gene: TRBV3-1/TRBV3-2
abundance: -
CDR3nt: TGTGCCAGCAGCCAACAAGTAGGGGCGGCTGAAGCTTTCTTT
CDR3aa: CASSQQVGAAEAFF

j_gene: TRBJ1-6
d_gene: TRBD1
v_gene: TRBV3-1/TRBV3-2
abundance: many
CDR3nt: TGTGCCAGCAGCCAAGGACAGGGGAGAACACCCCTCCACTTT
CDR3aa: CASSQGQGRTPLHF

j_gene: TRBJ2-3
d_gene: -
v_gene: TRBV5-4
abundance: once
CDR3nt: TGTGCCAGCAGCTTGTCCGCAGATACGCAGTATTTT
CDR3aa: CASSLSADTQYF

j_gene: TRBJ2-2
d_gene: TRBD1
v_gene: TRBV6-4
abundance: -
CDR3nt: TGTGCCAGCCGGGCAACAGGGGGGACCGGGGAGCTGTTTTTT
CDR3aa: CASRATGGTGELFF

j_gene: TRBJ2-5
d_gene: -
v_gene: TRBV4-3
abundance: -
CDR3nt: TGCGCCAGCAGCCCCTCCACTGGACTGGGGACCCAGTACTTC
CDR3aa: CASSPSTGLGTQYF

j_gene: TRBJ2-1
d_gene: TRBD2
v_gene: TRBV7-2
abundance: -
CDR3nt: TGTGCCAGCAGCTCGACTAGCGGGGGGCCCTATGAGCAGTTCTTC
CDR3aa: CASSSTSGGPYEQFF

j_gene: TRBJ1-3
d_gene: -
v_gene: TRBV6-5
abundance: -
CDR3nt: TGTGCCAGCGTCAGCTCTGGAAACACCATATATTTT
CDR3aa: CASVSSGNTIYF

j_gene: TRBJ2-1
d_gene: TRBD2
v_gene: TRBV6-1
abundance: -
CDR3nt: TGTGCCAGCAGTGAAGCCCCTCTAGCGGGGGTAGCCGGCTCTGAGTATGAGCAGTTCTTC
CDR3aa: CASSEAPLAGVAGSEYEQFF

j_gene: TRBJ1-2
d_gene: -
v_gene: TRBV5-5
abundance: -
CDR3nt: TGTGCCAGCAGCTTGGAACAGGGATATGGCTACACCTTC
CDR3aa: CASSLEQGYGYTF

j_gene: TRBJ2-2
d_gene: TRBD2
v_gene: TRBV5-4
abundance: few
CDR3nt: TGTGCCAGCAGCGCCCAAGGCGGGGGGGCATACACCGGGGAGCTGTTTTTT
CDR3aa: CASSAQGGGAYTGELFF

j_gene: TRBJ1-5
d_gene: TRBD1
v_gene: TRBV28
abundance: -
CDR3nt: TGTGCCAGCAGTTCCCGGACAGGGGGCCAAAATCAGCCCCAGCATTTT
CDR3aa: CASSSRTGGQNQPQHF

j_gene: TRBJ1-1
d_gene: -
v_gene: TRBV27
abundance: -
CDR3nt: TGTGCCAGCAGTCGCCGGGAACTAAACACTGAAGCTTTCTTT
CDR3aa: CASSRRELNTEAFF

j_gene: TRBJ1-2
d_gene: TRBD1
v_gene: TRBV15
abundance: -
CDR3nt: TGTGCCACCAGCATAGGACAGGGCCGGGACTATGGCTACACCTTC
CDR3aa: CATSIGQGRDYGYTF

j_gene: TRBJ1-2
d_gene: TRBD1
v_gene: TRBV10-3
abundance: once
CDR3nt: TGTGCCATCAGTGCCGGGACAGGGGGCATGGACTATGGCTACACCTTC
CDR3aa: CAISAGTGGMDYGYTF

j_gene: TRBJ1-2
d_gene: TRBD1
v_gene: TRBV6-5
abundance: -
CDR3nt: TGTGCCAGCAGTTACACCGGGACAGGGGAGTTTTATGGCTACACCTTC
CDR3aa: CASSYTGTGEFYGYTF

j_gene: TRBJ2-5
d_gene: TRBD2
v_gene: TRBV30
abundance: -
CDR3nt: TGTGCCTGGGCGACTAGCGGGGGAGGGCGGGAGACCCAGTACTTC
CDR3aa: CAWATSGGGRETQYF

j_gene: TRBJ2-7
d_gene: -
v_gene: TRBV28
abundance: -
CDR3nt: TGTGCCAGCAGTTTCCAGGGGACCTACGAGCAGTACTTC
CDR3aa: CASSFQGTYEQYF